Included here is one T cell receptor beta chain sequence, with context. These data belong to a study of T cell responses to AZD1222 COVID-19 vaccine. Germline V lookup: CDR1 MNHEY, CDR2 SMNVEV (reference sequence). The CDR3 has 15 amino acids. V was shortened by 0 bases and J by 3 bases, with 11 bases between the two germline ends. Repertoires were generated with immunoSEQ multiplex PCR, while TCRdb's copy carries only in-frame clones and drops some. The data show approximately 140,000 clones, with 94% seen just once and around 1.3% held by the top ten. The sample in question was peripheral blood, obtained on day 0 of AZD1222 vaccination. The clonotype comes from an adult in good health. This chain links TRBV27 with TRBJ1-1; D unresolved. CDR3 nucleotides: TGTGCCAGCAGTTTATCAGGGATTTGGGACACTGAAGCTTTCTTT. Residues: CASSLSGIWDTEAFF.